This TCR beta chain was identified during a study of neurological immune-mediated disorders. V was shortened by 0 bases and J by 7 bases, with 14 bases between the two germline ends. The CDR3 has 14 amino acids. CDR1 is SGHNT and CDR2 is YYREEE in the germline V gene (reference sequence). With 10-nucleotide random UMIs, 5'RACE was used to make the cDNA. TCRdb called the 5' RACE reads again in MiXCR, with one record for every CDR3 protein. The repertoire includes roughly 80,000 distinct CDR3 sequences, more than 15% of them detected once, and 15% sits in the top ten. This clonotype was picked up one time.

The chain joins TRBV5-4 to TRBJ2-7, with unresolved D. The TCR sequence derives from a woman between 40 and 55 years old in good health. Sequenced sample: PBMCs. The CDR3 spells CASSLDAVGGEQYF. DNA of the CDR3: TGTGCCAGCAGCTTGGATGCAGTGGGTGGTGAGCAGTACTTC.